These 8 T cell receptor beta chains share one sample of origin, sequenced in a study of shared clonotypes between healthy human individuals (dated by TCRdb to 2018 to 2021). The library was prepared using the immunoSEQ multiplex PCR assay. The table was pulled from immuneACCESS by TCRdb, which kept in-frame rearrangements only. Such tables lose some clones; where checked, under half of the loss comes from unresolved V genes, and the rest has no known cause. For this sample the table gives over 2 million clones, of which just under 95% were detected only once. The top ten constitute 0.9% to 1.3% of the sample. For the CD8 naive samples, CD45RO-negative cells were positively selected for CCR7, yielding a CD45RA+CCR7+ population from which TemRA cells were excluded. The material sequenced was naive CD8+ T cells sorted from blood. This specimen's cell subset or site label, per the study, means: CD45RA+CCR7+. These receptors all stem from a man between 18 and 35 years old in good health.

The chain has TRBV27 and TRBJ2-1; 7 bases match TRBD2. Germline CDR1 and CDR2: MNHEY and SMNVEV (reference sequence). V shed 5 bases and J 8 bases; nucleotides not matched to a gene: 15. The CDR3 contains 16 residues. The CDR3 DNA reads as TGTGCCAGCAGTCAGACCGGGGGGATAGGGTTGCATGAGCAGTTCTTC. Amino acids: CASSQTGGIGLHEQFF.

This rearrangement joins TRBV19 to TRBJ2-2, with D perhaps being TRBD1 or TRBD2 (6 bases each). Trimming removed 7 bases at V and 7 bases at J, with 13 bases between. The germline V gene encodes CDR1 LNHDA and CDR2 SQIVND (reference sequence). This CDR3 is 13 amino acids long. The CDR3 protein is CASNSGGDGELFF. Written as DNA, the CDR3 is TGTGCCAGTAATTCCGGGGGCGACGGGGAGCTGTTTTTT.

The CDR3 spells CATSPSEGYGYTF. CDR3 DNA: TGTGCCACCAGCCCGAGCGAAGGCTATGGCTACACCTTC. The chain combines TRBV15 with TRBJ1-2, with unresolved D. Germline-derived CDR1 and CDR2 are LNHNV and YYDKDF (reference sequence). This CDR3 has 13 residues. Trimming pared 5 bases from V and 4 bases from J, leaving 11 bases between.

The chain has TRBV4-1 and TRBJ2-7; 13 bases fit TRBD2. The J segment lost 4 bases and the V segment lost 3 bases, leaving 3 bases of the junction unmatched. This CDR3 contains 15 residues. Germline-derived CDR1 and CDR2 are MGHRA and YSYEKL. The CDR3 reads CASSQKLAGGYEQYF. In DNA, the CDR3 is TGCGCCAGCAGCCAGAAACTAGCGGGAGGGTACGAGCAGTACTTC.

This chain joins TRBV7-9 and TRBJ1-1; 8 positions agree with TRBD1. V lost 0 bases and J lost 4; bases outside the gene matches: 4. Germline values: CDR1 SEHNR, CDR2 FQNEAQ (reference sequence). The CDR3 length is 15 residues. In nucleotides, the CDR3 is TGTGCCAGCAGCTTAGCACAGGGGGGGAGCACTGAAGCTTTCTTT. Translation: CASSLAQGGSTEAFF.

The chain has TRBV10-1 and TRBJ2-2; 10 bases agree with TRBD2. In germline, CDR1 is WNHNN, CDR2 SYGVQD (reference sequence). This CDR3 region has 19 residues. J was trimmed by 3 bases and V by 2 bases; bases with no gene match: 12. The CDR3 here is CASSEELAGAPGDTGELFF. The DNA for the CDR3 is TGCGCCAGCAGTGAGGAGCTAGCGGGGGCCCCGGGTGACACCGGGGAGCTGTTTTTT.

The chain uses TRBV7-9 and TRBJ2-7; TRBD2 aligns across 9 bases. V shed 6 bases, J shed 4 bases, and the junction held 10 bases outside the gene matches. The germline CDR1 and CDR2 sequences are SEHNR and FQNEAQ (reference sequence). The CDR3 extends over 15 amino acids. CDR3 nucleotide sequence: TGTGCCAGCAGTCCCAGCGGGGGGTACGAGTACGAGCAGTACTTC. The encoded protein is CASSPSGGYEYEQYF. Together with reference TRBV7-9 and TRBJ2-7, the CDR3 gives the full variable domain: DTGVSQNPRHKITKRGQNVTFRCDPISEHNRLYWYRQTLGQGPEFLTYFQNEAQLEKSRLLSDRFSAERPKGSFSTLEIQRTEQGDSAMYLCASSPSGGYEYEQYFGPGTRLTVT.

The rearrangement links TRBV10-3 to TRBJ2-3, with TRBD2 matching over 12 bases. J gave up 4 bases and V 6 bases, and 11 bases lay outside the gene matches. The CDR3 spans 17 residues. In germline, CDR1 is ENHRY, CDR2 SYGVKD. In DNA form, the CDR3 reads TGTGCCATCAGAGAAGCCGGACTAGCGGGGATGGCAGATACGCAGTATTTT. It translates to CAIREAGLAGMADTQYF.